This is a list of T cell receptor beta chains from one sample in a study of blood T cells in healthy people across ages. One entry per CDR3 protein, called by TCRdb with MiXCR from the 5' RACE reads. The sample contains about 620,000 distinct CDR3 sequences, about 50% of which appear only once. Input material: blood. These receptor sequences come from a woman aged 80 or over in good health. CDR3s include the opening cysteine and the closing phenylalanine or tryptophan. Fields, in order: V gene, clone size, J gene, D gene, CDR3 DNA, CDR3 protein. A D gene is named only where the DNA matches it firmly. Size is stated for part of the rows, as once, few or many counts, or as a class when the clone is expanded.

TRBV11-1	.	TRBJ2-1	.	TGTGCCAGCAGCACCCTCGGGACTGACAATGAGCAGTTCTTC	CASSTLGTDNEQFF
TRBV7-3	.	TRBJ2-1	TRBD2	TGTGCCAACAGCTTCTGGGCGGGAGGGGACTCGCCGCAGTTCTTC	CANSFWAGGDSPQFF
TRBV20-1	.	TRBJ1-2	TRBD1	TGCAGTGCTAGGAAGGCGACAGGGAACTATGGCTACACCTTC	CSARKATGNYGYTF
TRBV10-3	many	TRBJ2-3	TRBD2	TGTGCCACCACCGGGACTAGCTCTTCAGATACGCAGTATTTT	CATTGTSSSDTQYF
TRBV12-3/TRBV12-4	once	TRBJ1-5	.	TGTGCCAGCAGTAAAGGGGCATCGAGCAATCAGCCCCAGCATTTT	CASSKGASSNQPQHF
TRBV5-1	.	TRBJ1-3	TRBD1	TGCGCCAGCAGTTCCCCGGACAGGGGGAACACCATATATTTT	CASSSPDRGNTIYF
TRBV20-1	many	TRBJ2-5	.	TGCAGTTCCTCGAACGACCCGAGGGAGACCCAGTACTTC	CSSSNDPRETQYF
TRBV6-2/TRBV6-3	.	TRBJ2-5	.	TGTGCCAGCAGTTACGCGCAAAGGGAGCAGTACTTC	CASSYAQREQYF
TRBV6-6	many	TRBJ1-1	.	TGTGCCAGCAGGGCGACAGGACAGAACACTGAAGCTTTCTTT	CASRATGQNTEAFF
TRBV3-1	many	TRBJ1-5	.	TGTGCCAGCTCCCAGGGGCAGGGTCAGCCCCAGCATTTT	CASSQGQGQPQHF
TRBV27	.	TRBJ2-7	TRBD1	TGTGCCAGCATAGAGGCGCAGGGGGCGCAAACCTACGAGCAGTACTTC	CASIEAQGAQTYEQYF
TRBV2	.	TRBJ2-7	.	TGTGCCAGCCAGGAGCAGACCAACTCCTACGAGCAGTACTTC	CASQEQTNSYEQYF
TRBV27	.	TRBJ1-1	.	TGTGCCAGCAGTTTTCGGGACACGTCACAGTTAGCTTTCTTT	CASSFRDTSQLAFF
TRBV12-3/TRBV12-4	.	TRBJ2-3	.	TGTGCCAGCAGTGACCTTGGGGGCTCGCAGTATTTT	CASSDLGGSQYF
TRBV18	.	TRBJ2-7	.	TGTGCCAGCTCACCGATCGGCGCTTTCACCTACGAGCAGTACTTC	CASSPIGAFTYEQYF
TRBV30	.	TRBJ2-1	.	TGTGCCTGGAGTCGCAATGAGCAGTTCTTC	CAWSRNEQFF
TRBV19	many	TRBJ2-3	TRBD1	TGTGCCAGTAGTCCCGGGACAGGGTTGTTGACGCAGTATTTT	CASSPGTGLLTQYF
TRBV6-5	few	TRBJ2-7	.	TGTGCCAGCAGTCAACGCACCGTCGCAGCAGTTTACGAGCAGTACTTC	CASSQRTVAAVYEQYF
TRBV7-2	few	TRBJ2-2	.	TGTGCCAGCAGCCCGAACAGGGTATTGAACACCGGGGAGCTGTTTTTT	CASSPNRVLNTGELFF
TRBV20-1	many	TRBJ2-3	.	TGCGGGGTCCGGGGCACAGATACGCAGTATTTT	CGVRGTDTQYF
TRBV20-1	.	TRBJ2-3	TRBD2	TGCAGTGCTCCGAGTAGCGGGGGACTTACAGATACGCAGTATTTT	CSAPSSGGLTDTQYF
TRBV28	.	TRBJ2-7	TRBD1	TGTGCCAGCAGTGGGGGACAGGTAGGGACCTACGAGCAGTACTTC	CASSGGQVGTYEQYF
TRBV2	once	TRBJ2-6	TRBD1	TGTGCCAGCAGTCCGGGACAGGGTCCCTCTGGGGCCAACGTCCTGACTTTC	CASSPGQGPSGANVLTF
TRBV2	many	TRBJ2-3	TRBD2	TGTGCCAGCAGGGGGACTAGCGGACGCACAGATACGCAGTATTTT	CASRGTSGRTDTQYF
TRBV3-1	few	TRBJ2-7	TRBD2	TGTGCCAGCAGCGCCCGACTAGCAGGCGAGCAGTACTTC	CASSARLAGEQYF
TRBV20-1	few	TRBJ2-3	.	TGCAGTGCTAGTTGGTCGGCAGATACGCAGTATTTT	CSASWSADTQYF
TRBV27	few	TRBJ1-1	.	TGTGCCAGCAGTTTATCGATGGGGGGTAGGAACACTGAAGCTTTCTTT	CASSLSMGGRNTEAFF
TRBV14	.	TRBJ2-7	TRBD2	TGTGCCAGCAGCCTTGGGACCGGGACTAGGGGCTACGAGCAGTACTTC	CASSLGTGTRGYEQYF
TRBV7-2	few	TRBJ1-4	TRBD1	TGTGCCAGCAGCAACACGGGACAGGTCTTTGGAAAACTGTTTTTT	CASSNTGQVFGKLFF
TRBV12-3/TRBV12-4	few	TRBJ2-3	TRBD2	TGTGCCAGCAGTCCCCGGGGGGGCGGGGGGTACTCAGATACGCAGTATTTT	CASSPRGGGGYSDTQYF
TRBV7-2	.	TRBJ1-6	.	TGTGCCAGCAGTTTAGGAAGTCGGTTTACACCCCTCCACTTT	CASSLGSRFTPLHF